This TCR beta chain was found in a study of human T cells and chemical hapten exposure. Whole-study findings and limits: With DPC sensitization, TCRs exceeding 1 in 1000 frequency showed no change. Patch test score rose with PT1 expanded TCRs, significant at 8, 16, 32, not 4.

This clonotype appeared many times. Its antigen is undetermined. The time point was: patch test 2, 6 weeks after DPC sensitization. The sample's treatment: therapeutic diphenylcyclopropenone sensitization with weekly scalp DPC. Venepuncture was done earlier than the placement of each patch test. In the source study's methods: Individual samples carried between about 23,224 and 700,000 TCRs, with around 96,000 as the median. TCRdb processed the RACE reads anew with MiXCR; each CDR3 protein has one entry. For this entry, the V and J calls and clone size follow TCRdb and not the study's own pipeline. The sample carries approximately 28,000 distinct CDR3 sequences, around a tenth recorded once. V was clipped by 3 bases and J by 4 bases, with 10 bases between them. The CDR3 length is 13 residues. Germline V gene sequence: CDR1 SGHKS, CDR2 YYEKEE (reference sequence).

The clonotype comes from a man aged 25 to 40 with alopecia areata. Some clones in this sample may be carry-over from other donors' samples. The chain has TRBV5-5 and TRBJ2-5, with no clear D. The input for sequencing was whole blood, taken in connection with sensitization to the hapten diphenylcyclopropenone (DPC). This CDR3 is CASSSDLGETQYF. The CDR3 bases are TGTGCCAGCAGCTCTGACTTGGGAGAGACCCAGTACTTC.